This is a list of T cell receptor beta chains from one sample in a study of T cells in Graves' hyperthyroidism and ophthalmopathy. TCRdb independently ran MiXCR on the multiplex PCR reads; one entry per CDR3 protein. The sample contains around 700,000 distinct CDR3 sequences, about 17% of which appear only once. Sequencing was carried out using blood. These receptors were obtained from a woman aged 45 to 65 with Graves' hyperthyroidism that later progressed to Graves' ophthalmopathy. CDR3s include the opening cysteine and the closing phenylalanine or tryptophan.

v_gene | CDR3aa
TRBV7-9 | CASSLGTEIYSNQPQHF
TRBV15 | CATSGESGQGADTQYF
TRBV18 | CASSPAGTTEAFF
TRBV30 | CAWRPGGTDTQYF
TRBV6-6 | CASSYSTAATDTQYF
TRBV2 | CASRGTDNSYEQYF
TRBV12-3/TRBV12-4 | CASSGTGGPQPQHF
TRBV29-1 | CSEVRVTEAFF
TRBV18 | CASSQWTVNTGELFF
TRBV20-1 | CSARVGQAGDSPLHF
TRBV10-3 | CAISESGGDPYSYEQYF
TRBV2 | CASIPGLAGEGGELFF
TRBV11-2 | CASSLDGASGQPQHF
TRBV6-1 | CASSASGGEYGYTF
TRBV7-3 | CANSLGRGHPNEQFF
TRBV19 | CASNIGGQSTEAFF
TRBV5-1 | CASSPGQGWNDEQYF
TRBV10-3 | CAVRGQSESEQYF
TRBV10-3 | CAISGRTGGAVTEAFF
TRBV24-1 | CATSDPGLAGSYNEQFF
TRBV6-1 | CASTLQGLNTEAFF
TRBV19 | CASSIYQGSLNEQFF
TRBV7-2 | CASSLTGRRPRGLDQPQHF
TRBV6-2/TRBV6-3 | CASSHPQGHTEAFF
TRBV12-3/TRBV12-4 | CASSYRGPSPNQPQHF
TRBV12-3/TRBV12-4 | CASSLGTGADTEAFF
TRBV5-5 | CASSLEGVRQDNSPLHF
TRBV20-1 | CSADTSPTAGAHYEQYF
TRBV30 | CAYGPWGALGANVLTF
TRBV27 | CASSIDRLNTEAFF
TRBV18 | CASSPSLQETQYF
TRBV19 | CASRTGERQPQHF
TRBV29-1 | CSVEVSGGNEQFF
TRBV9 | CASSSTGGPSYEQYF
TRBV18 | CASSPLGTGDEQFF
TRBV20-1 | CSARDRAGYTF
TRBV5-1 | CASSLPVGPQETQYF
TRBV29-1 | CSVSGRSSYEQYF
TRBV7-9 | CASSLNVGRYNEQFF
TRBV30 | CACQPGTVQETQYF
TRBV20-1 | CSAGVQGNSPLHF
TRBV20-1 | CSAPDAKGNTEAFF
TRBV11-2 | CASSLEGMSTDTQYF
TRBV5-4 | CASSTMGTLSGNTIYF
TRBV6-1 | CASSYIGLWGTSGGNEQFF